There are many counts of the clone carrying this T cell receptor beta chain. As yet, its antigen is unknown. TCRdb analysed the 5' RACE reads with MiXCR anew, one entry per CDR3 protein. This sample has around 340,000 distinct CDR3 sequences; 8% to 10% occur once, and the top ten carry 15% to 20%. This sample was included in a study of T cells after yellow fever vaccination. General study results and limits: It was a weaker secondary response, yet one that peaked faster, at day 5 versus 15. Clonotype sharing between CD4 and CD8 compartments was small.

Germline V gene data show CDR1 as MNHEY and CDR2 as SVGEGT. V was clipped by 5 bases and J by 5 bases; unmatched bases: 7. CDR3 length: 15 residues. The sample here was PBMCs, taken on the day of the first yellow fever vaccination. This TCR was recovered from a man in his late teens or twenties who received the YFV17D yellow fever vaccine. The J gene is TRBJ2-1, the V gene TRBV6-2 or TRBV6-3; 9 bases are a match to TRBD2. CDR3 DNA: TGTGCCAGCAGTCCCCTAGCGGGGAATAACAATGAGCAGTTCTTC. This gives the protein CASSPLAGNNNEQFF.